A single sample is the source of the 4 T cell receptor beta chains below, sequenced in a study of cytomegalovirus exposure and HLA in healthy donors. Amplification used 60 Vbeta primers and 13 Jbeta primers. Some clones are missing from TCRdb's copy, which holds only in-frame ones; the method was immunoSEQ multiplex PCR. The sample lists 120,000 or so clones, approximately 78% seen once, with 6.3% in the top ten. The source material was PBMCs. Receptors were obtained from a woman aged 40 to 50 in good health and CMV-seronegative.

The chain joins TRBV7-2 to TRBJ1-5; 7 bases align to TRBD1. The CDR3 has 14 residues. CDR1 is SGHTA and CDR2 is FQGNSA in the germline V gene. The ends lost 6 bases at V and 6 bases at J; junction bases unmatched: 8. The CDR3 DNA is TGTGCCAGCAGGGAAACAGGGGCTGGTCAGCCCCAGCATTTT. The encoded protein is CASRETGAGQPQHF.

The rearrangement links TRBV5-1 to TRBJ2-6; 7 nucleotides align to TRBD1. Per the germline V gene, CDR1 is SGHRS and CDR2 is YFSETQ. The CDR3 is 17 residues long. J gave up 0 bases and V 3 bases, and 6 bases lay outside the gene matches. The CDR3 DNA reads TGCGCCAGCAGCTCCCGGGACAGCCGCTCTGGGGCCAACGTCCTGACTTTC. It specifies CASSSRDSRSGANVLTF.

This clone has only a few counts. The chain joins TRBV7-9 to TRBJ1-2, with a tentative D call TRBD1 (5 bases). The CDR3 loop spans 14 amino acids. V was clipped by 4 bases and J by 7 bases, with 16 bases between them. CDR1 and CDR2 (germline): SEHNR, FQNEAQ (reference sequence). The CDR3 bases are TGTGCCAGCAGCTCGACACTGGCGGGGGTTGGCTACACCTTC. Its protein is CASSSTLAGVGYTF.

DNA of the CDR3: TGTGCTAGTGGACGCTCCCGGTTCGGGGAGCTGTTTTTT. This codes for CASGRSRFGELFF. J is TRBJ2-2 and V is TRBV12-5; D unclear. V lost 6 bases to trimming and J lost 7 bases, with 12 bases between them. This CDR3 is 13 amino acids long. Germline V gene lookup returns CDR1 LGHNT and CDR2 FRNRAP.